The source of this T cell receptor beta chain is a study of cytomegalovirus exposure and HLA in healthy donors. This CDR3 spans 19 amino acids. V shed 1 base and J 0 bases; nucleotides not matched to a gene: 13. Germline values: CDR1 MNHEY, CDR2 SMNVEV (reference sequence). 13 Jbeta primers and 60 Vbeta primers were used for the PCR. TCRdb keeps only in-frame clones here, not all; method: immunoSEQ multiplex PCR. With tens of thousands of clones in the sample, the ten largest clones hold about 0.61%. The sequenced sample consisted of PBMCs. The clonotype was recovered from a man aged 45-60 years in good health and CMV-seronegative. The chain combines TRBV27 with TRBJ2-3, with 7 bases matching TRBD1. This chain's CDR3 is CASSLWKRQGIVSTDTQYF. Written as DNA, the CDR3 is TGTGCCAGCAGTTTATGGAAACGACAGGGAATCGTTAGCACAGATACGCAGTATTTT.